Presented here are 24 T cell receptor beta chains from one specimen sequenced in a study of blood T cell repertoires in COVID-19. Using immunoSEQ multiplex PCR, the repertoire was profiled, and TCRdb retains in-frame clones only, with some absent. Of more than 200,000 clones listed, 80% to 90% were seen once; the top ten hold around 4%. Sequenced sample: peripheral blood. These receptors were collected from a man between 60 and 75 years old with acute or convalescent COVID-19.

This clone has only one observation. This rearrangement joins TRBV3-1 (or the pseudogene TRBV3-2) to TRBJ1-2; the D gene is possibly TRBD1 (5 bases). V was cut by 1 base and J by 8 bases, with 11 bases left in between. CDR3 length: 13 amino acids. CDR1 and CDR2 (germline): LGHDT, YNNKEL (reference sequence). The DNA for the CDR3 is TGTGCCAGCAGCCAAGGTCCGGGGGTCGGCTACACCTTC. It specifies CASSQGPGVGYTF.

V and J are TRBV28 and TRBJ1-5; unclear D gene. V gave up 1 base and J gave up 9 bases, with 7 bases separating them. The CDR3 loop spans 12 amino acids. Germline lookup yields CDR1 MDHEN and CDR2 SYDVKM. The CDR3 bases are TGTGCCAGCAGTTTATACTATCGGCCCCAGCATTTT. Translated: CASSLYYRPQHF.

The chain combines TRBV9 with TRBJ1-2; no firm D call. The CDR3 runs 13 residues. CDR1 is SGDLS and CDR2 is YYNGEE in the germline V gene. V gave up 3 bases and J gave up 2 bases, with 8 bases separating them. CDR3 residues: CASSGGGNYGYTF. The CDR3 nucleotides are TGTGCCAGCAGCGGAGGCGGGAACTATGGCTACACCTTC.

In its sample, this clone was seen a few times. The chain combines TRBV19 with TRBJ1-1; TRBD1 matches at 8 bases. This CDR3 comprises 11 residues. Germline CDR1 LNHDA, CDR2 SQIVND (reference sequence). The V gene end was trimmed by 7 bases and the J gene end by 11 bases; junction bases not matched to a gene: 6. CDR3 protein: CASTTGGLAFF. DNA for the CDR3: TGTGCCAGTACCACAGGGGGGCTCGCTTTCTTT.

The CDR3 coding sequence is TGTGCCAGCAGTTTATCAGGGGGCATTACCTACAATGAGCAGTTCTTC. This codes for CASSLSGGITYNEQFF. The chain is built from TRBV27 and TRBJ2-1; 7 nucleotides agree with TRBD1. CDR1 and CDR2 (germline): MNHEY, SMNVEV (reference sequence). Trimming took 0 bases from V and 2 from J; bases not matched to a gene: 4. The CDR3 is 16 residues long.

The CDR3 nucleotides are TGTGCCAGCAAGGAGACAGGGAATTCACCCCTCCACTTT. Protein product: CASKETGNSPLHF. The chain joins TRBV6-5 to TRBJ1-6; 7 nucleotides match TRBD1. V gave up 7 bases and J gave up 7 bases; unmatched junction bases: 4. CDR1 is MNHEY and CDR2 is SVGAGI in the germline V gene. There are 13 residues in the CDR3.

This clone showed up just a few times. The V gene is TRBV2, the J gene TRBJ2-7, with a possible D match to TRBD1 (6 bases). CDR3 length: 15 amino acids. Per germline, CDR1 SNHLY and CDR2 FYNNEI. V lost 7 bases and J 7 bases, leaving 23 bases between the germline ends. CDR3 sequence: CASIEERTAGLEQYF. The CDR3 DNA follows: TGTGCCAGCATTGAGGAGAGGACAGCCGGCCTGGAGCAGTACTTC.

This chain links TRBV27 with TRBJ2-3, with 12 bases matching TRBD2. V shed 5 bases, J shed 5 bases, and the junction held 20 bases outside the gene matches. The CDR3 is 20 residues long. The germline V gene encodes CDR1 MNHEY and CDR2 SMNVEV (reference sequence). Written as DNA, the CDR3 is TGTGCCAGCAGTCCACCATCCCCCCTGCTAGCGGGGGGGCATGGAGATACGCAGTATTTT. This sequence encodes CASSPPSPLLAGGHGDTQYF.

This CDR3 is CASSRQASSTNEKLFF. The CDR3 DNA reads as TGTGCCAGCTCAAGACAGGCTAGTTCAACTAATGAAAAACTGTTTTTT. The chain is built from TRBV18 and TRBJ1-4; possible D gene TRBD1, 6 bases. Trimming cost V 5 bases and J 0 bases, with 13 bases left between them. The length of the CDR3 is 16 residues. Germline CDR1 is KGHSH and CDR2 is LQKENI.

The chain employs TRBV5-1 and TRBJ1-2; D uncertain. CDR1 is SGHRS, CDR2 YFSETQ, per germline. The V and J ends lost 4 bases and 1 base respectively, with 26 bases between them. CDR3 length: 19 amino acids. The DNA of the CDR3 is TGCGCCAGCAGCGGAGGCCTGCTGGGTGTTTGGAGACTTAACTATGGCTACACCTTC. This sequence encodes CASSGGLLGVWRLNYGYTF.

This clone was seen a few times. The chain is built from TRBV6-5 and TRBJ1-2; no definite D call. V lost 6 bases and J lost 1, with 12 bases in between. CDR1 and CDR2 (germline): MNHEY, SVGAGI. The CDR3 is 14 residues long. The CDR3 bases are TGTGCCAGCAGGTTAGAGTACCTTAACTATGGCTACACCTTC. Translated, it gives CASRLEYLNYGYTF.

The J gene is TRBJ2-5, the V gene TRBV9; D gene ambiguous. The CDR3 totals 13 residues. V was pared by 1 base and J by 2 bases, with 6 bases between. Germline CDR1 is SGDLS and CDR2 is YYNGEE. CDR3 sequence reads: CASSVYEQETQYF. As DNA, the CDR3 is TGTGCCAGCAGCGTATATGAGCAAGAGACCCAGTACTTC.

The chain links TRBV20-1 to TRBJ1-1; D may be TRBD1 (5 bases). The CDR3 totals 13 residues. V was shortened by 3 bases and J by 3 bases, with 11 bases between the two germline ends. The V gene's germline CDR1 is DFQATT and CDR2 SNEGSKA (reference sequence). CDR3 region: CSASRGGDTEAFF. CDR3 nucleotides: TGCAGTGCTAGTAGGGGTGGGGACACTGAAGCTTTCTTT.

The chain is built from TRBV10-3 and TRBJ2-7; TRBD1 matches at 12 bases. The germline V gene encodes CDR1 ENHRY and CDR2 SYGVKD. The CDR3 sequence is 15 residues long. Trimming removed 7 bases from V and 5 bases from J; junction bases left unmatched: 9. The CDR3 region is CAINPGTGGQHEQYF. The CDR3 DNA follows: TGTGCCATCAATCCCGGGACAGGGGGCCAGCACGAGCAGTACTTC.

The chain recombines TRBV3-1 (or the pseudogene TRBV3-2) with TRBJ2-7; 14 bases align to TRBD2. V lost 4 bases and J lost 3; bases outside the gene matches: 8. This CDR3 region has 17 residues. CDR1 is LGHDT, CDR2 YNNKEL, per germline (reference sequence). In DNA form, the CDR3 reads TGTGCCAGCAGCCTTGATCTCGGACTAGCGGGAGGCTACGAGCAGTACTTC. This encodes CASSLDLGLAGGYEQYF.

This rearrangement joins TRBV4-2 to TRBJ1-5, with 8 bases aligning to TRBD1. Losses at the gene ends were 0 bases for V and 5 bases for J; bases not matched to a gene: 6. Looked up from germline, CDR1 is LGHNA and CDR2 is YNFKEQ. This CDR3 has 16 amino acids. The CDR3 nucleotides read TGTGCCAGCAGCCAAGAAGGGGGACAGGATTATCAGCCCCAGCATTTT. It is translated as CASSQEGGQDYQPQHF.

This clone came up once. The V gene is TRBV12-5, the J gene TRBJ1-5; D gene uncertain. V shed 4 bases and J shed 4 bases, with 11 bases lying between them. Per the germline V gene, CDR1 is LGHNT and CDR2 is FRNRAP. The CDR3 has 14 residues. The CDR3 coding sequence is TGTGCTAGTGGTTCGTCTAACGGGAATCAGCCCCAGCATTTT. Translating gives CASGSSNGNQPQHF.

The chain joins TRBV10-3 to TRBJ1-2; 10 bases fit TRBD1. In germline, CDR1 is ENHRY, CDR2 SYGVKD. Trimming removed 4 bases from V and 7 bases from J; junction bases left unmatched: 12. There are 16 residues in the CDR3. The CDR3 DNA reads TGTGCCATCAGTGCCGCGACAGGGGGCGGACCGGGTGGCTACACCTTC. It specifies CAISAATGGGPGGYTF.

V gene TRBV7-6 combines with J gene TRBJ2-1; TRBD2 aligns across 11 bases. This CDR3 has 18 residues. Germline assignment: CDR1 SGHVS and CDR2 FNYEAQ. Trimming at V came to 4 bases and at J to 9 bases, leaving 17 bases not matched to a gene. DNA for the CDR3: TGTGCCAGCAGCTCAGCACCAGTCAGTAGCGGGGGGGCAGGTGAGCAGTTCTTC. It specifies CASSSAPVSSGGAGEQFF.

This rearrangement joins TRBV10-1 to TRBJ2-3; 8 bases map to TRBD2. Unmatched junction bases numbered 12, after V lost 10 bases and J lost 3 bases. The germline gives CDR1 WNHNN, CDR2 SYGVQD (reference sequence). The CDR3 loop spans 15 amino acids. The CDR3 DNA is TGCGCCATCTCATGGGCGGGGGGCCGTACAGATACGCAGTATTTT. This sequence encodes CAISWAGGRTDTQYF.

This clone has a single count. The J gene is TRBJ2-5, the V gene TRBV18; 14 bases agree with TRBD2. J was trimmed by 5 bases and V by 3 bases; bases with no gene match: 8. Per germline, CDR1 KGHSH and CDR2 LQKENI. The CDR3 sequence is 17 residues long. DNA for the CDR3: TGTGCCAGCTCACCGCGACTAGCGGGGGGGCCTGGGGAGACCCAGTACTTC. Amino acid sequence: CASSPRLAGGPGETQYF.

The sample holds one count of this clone. The CDR3 region is CASSDSTSGGDRFF. Here the CDR3 DNA reads TGTGCCAGCAGTGACTCTACTAGCGGGGGGGATCGGTTCTTC. This rearrangement joins TRBV6-4 to TRBJ2-1; 13 nucleotides line up with TRBD2. This CDR3 spans 14 amino acids. The ends lost 0 bases at V and 15 bases at J; junction bases unmatched: 5. CDR1 and CDR2 (germline): MRHNA, SNTAGT.

The chain employs TRBV29-1 and TRBJ2-5; tentatively, D is TRBD1 (6 bases). The CDR3 contains 13 residues. Germline CDR1 and CDR2: SQVTM and ANQGSEA. Trimming took 7 bases from V and 4 from J, leaving 16 bases between them. CDR3 nucleotide sequence: TGCAGCGGGAGCGCGCAGACAGGAGAGACCCAGTACTTC. Translating it yields CSGSAQTGETQYF.

Here the CDR3 reads CASSQHTRAQYF. CDR3 in DNA: TGTGCCAGCAGCCAACATACGAGGGCCCAGTACTTC. J is TRBJ2-5 and V is TRBV3-1 (or the pseudogene TRBV3-2), with a tentative D call TRBD2 (5 bases). Germline V gene data show CDR1 as LGHDT and CDR2 as YNNKEL (reference sequence). The V gene lost 2 bases and the J gene lost 9 bases, with 10 bases spanning the gap. The CDR3 length is 12 residues.